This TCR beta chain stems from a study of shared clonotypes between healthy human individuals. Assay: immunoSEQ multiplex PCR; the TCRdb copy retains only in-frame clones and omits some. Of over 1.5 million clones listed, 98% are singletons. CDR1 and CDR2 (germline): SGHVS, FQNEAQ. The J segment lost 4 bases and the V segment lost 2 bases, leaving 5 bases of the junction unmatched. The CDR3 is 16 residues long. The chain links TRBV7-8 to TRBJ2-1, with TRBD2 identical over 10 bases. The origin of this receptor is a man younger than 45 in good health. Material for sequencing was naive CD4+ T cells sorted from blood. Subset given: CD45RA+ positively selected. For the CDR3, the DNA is TGTGCCAGCAGCTTATTGCGGACTAGCGGTTACAATGAGCAGTTCTTC. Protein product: CASSLLRTSGYNEQFF. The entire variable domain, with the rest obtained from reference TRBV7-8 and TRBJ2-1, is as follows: GAGVSQSPRYKVAKRGQDVALRCDPISGHVSLFWYQQALGQGPEFLTYFQNEAQLDKSGLPSDRFFAERPEGSVSTLKIQRTQQEDSAVYLCASSLLRTSGYNEQFFGPGTRLTVL.